This TCR beta chain originates from a study of T-cell memory formation after mild COVID-19 (dated by TCRdb to the early 2020s). Concerning the study at large: TCR sequence clusters from the two donors were largely donor specific. T-cell clones expanding and contracting after mild COVID-19 in two donors were tracked by longitudinal TCRalpha and TCRbeta repertoire sequencing. The cohort comprised two young, previously healthy adult volunteers, one female and one male.

What the research found in general, with its limitations: The second-wave clones that peaked on day 37 were not confirmed to be SARS-CoV-2 specific. Some responding clones were detected in pre-infection memory, which suggested that pre-existing cross-reactive memory T cells had joined the SARS-CoV-2 response. Only a couple of mild cases were covered in the study, and larger cohorts including severe cases with pre-infection samples were considered necessary. Balanced CD4/CD8 phenotypes were observed for clones contracting from day 15 to 85, whereas a bias towards CD4+ was observed for a second wave of clones expanding from day 15 to 37. Contracting CD4+ clones were found mainly in CM and EM memory subsets, while CD8+ clones were enriched in EMRA.

The listed sequencing device is Illumina NovaSeq 6000. cDNA libraries for TCRalpha and TCRbeta were prepared by 5'RACE using constant-segment primers, with sample barcodes and unique molecular identifiers added. Trizol reagent was used to extract RNA from every sample. Amplification of the libraries took two PCR steps, and the second step added a second sample barcode plus Illumina TruSeq adapters. Libraries were sequenced on an Illumina NovaSeq with 2 x 150 bp paired-end reads. The paper's processing steps were these. The reads were demultiplexed and collapsed into UMI-guided consensus sequences using migec v1.2.7. With mixcr v2.1.11, UMI consensuses were aligned to TRA and TRB V and J templates and assembled into clonotypes. A clonotype was counted as expanded or contracted only when both edgeR and NoisET called the clonotype significant, with the noise models trained on biological replicates. For edgeR calls, the thresholds were a false discovery rate-adjusted p below 0.01 and a log2 fold-change of 1. As an exploratory analysis of dynamics, PCA with hierarchical clustering was applied to max-normalized trajectories of the 1000 most abundant clonotypes. Each responding clone was given a CD4 or CD8 phenotype based on the CD4+ and CD8+ repertoires, which had been sequenced separately. Through fastp at Q25 and MiXCR, TCRdb rebuilt clones from the public reads, retaining in-frame beta chains. Each record represents a unique CDR3 protein, reported with the most common genes and DNA among its rows. The V and J calls, along with clone size, are taken from TCRdb and not from the paper's own processing. The sample table holds hundreds of thousands of distinct CDR3 sequences, of which 15% were seen once. In total, the top ten clones hold 2.1% of the sample.

Ficoll-Paque density gradient centrifugation was used to isolate PBMCs. The CDR3 runs 13 amino acids, cysteine and phenylalanine included. Only CDR3 DNA is held: 39 bases, read in frame from base 1. The germline ends are 11 bases apart after V is trimmed by 7 bases and J by 1 base. CDR1 MNHEY and CDR2 SVGAGI are derived from the germline V gene. This clonotype was counted a few times. What this receptor recognizes is not known. There are no base qualities to consult, and no much larger clone falls within one base. The origin of this receptor is an adult woman who had mild COVID-19 (a few samples of this study predate the infection). The sample titles of this study are shuffled in the database, so cell type and time point are left out; the donor was told from shared clones. The chain employs TRBV6-5 and TRBJ2-7; the D call is tentative, TRBD1 or TRBD2, as each matches 5 bases. Sequencing was carried out using PBMCs or a T cell subset sorted from them (not recorded which). The nucleotides read TGTGCCAGCACCAGAGGGGTTTCCTACGAGCAGTACTTC. Its translation reads: CASTRGVSYEQYF.